Listed below are T cell receptor beta chains from one sample, sequenced in a study of blood T cell repertoires in COVID-19. TCRdb's table, derived via immunoSEQ multiplex PCR, lists solely in-frame clones and lacks some. This repertoire shows hundreds of thousands of clones, approximately 85% found once; its top ten account for over 8%. Input material: peripheral blood. The receptors originated from a man aged 18-30 years with active or convalescent COVID-19. Both conserved end residues are part of each CDR3. The order of the fields is CDR3 protein, CDR3 DNA, J gene, V gene, clone size, D gene. The D gene is left open where the match is weak. Size is stated for part of the rows, as once, few or many counts, or as a class when the clone is expanded.

CDR3 protein: CASSSGTGDNYGYTF
CDR3 DNA: TGTGCCAGCAGTAGCGGGACAGGTGACAACTATGGCTACACCTTC
J gene: TRBJ1-2
V gene: TRBV27
clone size: NA
D gene: TRBD1

CDR3 protein: CASTWDRVGYTF
CDR3 DNA: TGTGCCAGCACTTGGGACAGGGTAGGCTACACCTTC
J gene: TRBJ1-2
V gene: TRBV12-3/TRBV12-4
clone size: NA
D gene: TRBD1

CDR3 protein: CASSATTGGFEKHRTETQYF
CDR3 DNA: TGCGCCAGCAGTGCGACGACAGGGGGATTTGAAAAACATAGGACAGAGACCCAGTACTTC
J gene: TRBJ2-5
V gene: TRBV10-2
clone size: NA
D gene: TRBD1

CDR3 protein: CASSEEAGGLWPQHF
CDR3 DNA: TGTGCCAGCAGTGAAGAGGCAGGGGGTCTCTGGCCCCAGCATTTT
J gene: TRBJ1-5
V gene: TRBV6-1
clone size: NA
D gene: TRBD1

CDR3 protein: CASSQDLISTGELFF
CDR3 DNA: TGTGCCAGCAGCCAAGATCTAATTTCGACCGGGGAGCTGTTTTTT
J gene: TRBJ2-2
V gene: TRBV3-1/TRBV3-2
clone size: NA
D gene: NA

CDR3 protein: CASSKIRGISYNEQFF
CDR3 DNA: TGCGCCAGCAGTAAGATCAGGGGTATTTCCTACAATGAGCAGTTCTTC
J gene: TRBJ2-1
V gene: TRBV10-1
clone size: NA
D gene: NA

CDR3 protein: CASSLVAGNYGYTF
CDR3 DNA: TGCGCCAGCAGCTTGGTCGCGGGTAACTATGGCTACACCTTC
J gene: TRBJ1-2
V gene: TRBV5-1
clone size: NA
D gene: NA

CDR3 protein: CASSLGGDRRELFF
CDR3 DNA: TGCGCCAGCAGCTTAGGAGGAGACCGCCGGGAGCTGTTTTTT
J gene: TRBJ2-2
V gene: TRBV5-1
clone size: NA
D gene: NA

CDR3 protein: CASSFEVGGPKTGELFF
CDR3 DNA: TGTGCCAGCAGCTTCGAAGTTGGAGGGCCCAAAACCGGGGAGCTGTTTTTT
J gene: TRBJ2-2
V gene: TRBV9
clone size: once
D gene: NA

CDR3 protein: CASRVSGGAYNEQFF
CDR3 DNA: TGTGCCAGCAGGGTTAGCGGGGGAGCCTACAATGAGCAGTTCTTC
J gene: TRBJ2-1
V gene: TRBV27
clone size: NA
D gene: TRBD2

CDR3 protein: CASSHGDRSLSHGYTF
CDR3 DNA: TGTGCCAGCAGCCATGGGGACAGGAGCCTTTCGCATGGCTACACCTTC
J gene: TRBJ1-2
V gene: TRBV27
clone size: NA
D gene: TRBD1

CDR3 protein: CASSYSLGTPNTGELFF
CDR3 DNA: TGTGCCAGCAGTTACTCGCTAGGGACACCGAACACCGGGGAGCTGTTTTTT
J gene: TRBJ2-2
V gene: TRBV6-2/TRBV6-3
clone size: NA
D gene: NA

CDR3 protein: CASIPYDRAYGYTF
CDR3 DNA: TGTGCCAGCATACCCTACGACAGGGCCTATGGCTACACCTTC
J gene: TRBJ1-2
V gene: TRBV6-5
clone size: NA
D gene: TRBD1

CDR3 protein: CASSLAGGDSTEAFF
CDR3 DNA: TGTGCCAGCAGCTTAGCGGGGGGGGATAGCACTGAAGCTTTCTTT
J gene: TRBJ1-1
V gene: TRBV7-9
clone size: NA
D gene: NA

CDR3 protein: CASSPGVRESPLHF
CDR3 DNA: TGTGCCAGCAGTCCAGGGGTACGAGAGTCACCCCTCCACTTT
J gene: TRBJ1-6
V gene: TRBV6-2/TRBV6-3
clone size: NA
D gene: NA

CDR3 protein: CASSWRTGGTGNTIYF
CDR3 DNA: TGTGCCAGCAGCTGGAGGACAGGGGGCACAGGAAACACCATATATTTT
J gene: TRBJ1-3
V gene: TRBV7-8
clone size: NA
D gene: TRBD1

CDR3 protein: CAINGGTSGYEQYF
CDR3 DNA: TGTGCCATCAACGGAGGGACTAGCGGCTACGAGCAGTACTTC
J gene: TRBJ2-7
V gene: TRBV10-3
clone size: NA
D gene: TRBD2

CDR3 protein: CASSEVGGNGPEQYF
CDR3 DNA: TGTGCCAGCAGTGAAGTCGGAGGAAACGGGCCCGAGCAGTACTTC
J gene: TRBJ2-7
V gene: TRBV2
clone size: NA
D gene: NA

CDR3 protein: CASSPVSPDTQYF
CDR3 DNA: TGTGCCAGCAGCCCCGTTTCCCCAGATACGCAGTATTTT
J gene: TRBJ2-3
V gene: TRBV9
clone size: NA
D gene: NA

CDR3 protein: CASSYSQGDGNIQYF
CDR3 DNA: TGTGCCAGCAGTTATTCTCAGGGGGACGGAAACATTCAGTACTTC
J gene: TRBJ2-4
V gene: TRBV6-5
clone size: NA
D gene: TRBD1

CDR3 protein: CAITRGREPYEQYF
CDR3 DNA: TGTGCCATCACCCGGGGGAGGGAACCCTACGAGCAGTACTTC
J gene: TRBJ2-7
V gene: TRBV10-3
clone size: NA
D gene: TRBD2

CDR3 protein: CASSWGGSYEQYF
CDR3 DNA: TGTGCCAGCAGCTGGGGAGGCAGCTACGAGCAGTACTTC
J gene: TRBJ2-7
V gene: TRBV11-2
clone size: NA
D gene: NA

CDR3 protein: CASSSGSDTQYF
CDR3 DNA: TGTGCCAGCAGTTCGGGGTCAGATACGCAGTATTTT
J gene: TRBJ2-3
V gene: TRBV6-2/TRBV6-3
clone size: few
D gene: NA

CDR3 protein: CSASRRGNTEAFF
CDR3 DNA: TGCAGTGCTAGTCGGCGAGGGAACACTGAAGCTTTCTTT
J gene: TRBJ1-1
V gene: TRBV20-1
clone size: once
D gene: NA

CDR3 protein: CASSWGQGALRTQYF
CDR3 DNA: TGCGCCAGCAGCTGGGGACAGGGGGCTTTGCGTACGCAGTATTTT
J gene: TRBJ2-3
V gene: TRBV4-3
clone size: NA
D gene: TRBD1

CDR3 protein: CSVGQGWTGELFF
CDR3 DNA: TGCAGCGTTGGACAGGGATGGACCGGGGAGCTGTTTTTT
J gene: TRBJ2-2
V gene: TRBV29-1
clone size: NA
D gene: TRBD1

CDR3 protein: CASSVGDSMNTEAFF
CDR3 DNA: TGTGCCAGCAGCGTAGGGGACAGCATGAACACTGAAGCTTTCTTT
J gene: TRBJ1-1
V gene: TRBV9
clone size: NA
D gene: TRBD1

CDR3 protein: CASRHTQETQYF
CDR3 DNA: TGTGCCAGCAGACATACCCAAGAGACCCAGTACTTC
J gene: TRBJ2-5
V gene: TRBV3-1/TRBV3-2
clone size: NA
D gene: NA

CDR3 protein: CASRRTSGVEQFF
CDR3 DNA: TGTGCCAGCCGACGGACTAGCGGGGTTGAGCAGTTCTTC
J gene: TRBJ2-1
V gene: TRBV27
clone size: NA
D gene: TRBD2

CDR3 protein: CASSLMRVRNTGELFF
CDR3 DNA: TGTGCCAGCAGCTTGATGCGGGTCAGGAACACCGGGGAGCTGTTTTTT
J gene: TRBJ2-2
V gene: TRBV5-5
clone size: NA
D gene: NA

CDR3 protein: CASSRNTGVQNIQYF
CDR3 DNA: TGTGCCAGCAGCCGAAATACAGGGGTCCAAAACATTCAGTACTTC
J gene: TRBJ2-4
V gene: TRBV5-5
clone size: NA
D gene: TRBD1

CDR3 protein: CASSISGFPEAFF
CDR3 DNA: TGTGCCAGCAGCATATCAGGGTTTCCTGAAGCTTTCTTT
J gene: TRBJ1-1
V gene: TRBV5-4
clone size: NA
D gene: NA

CDR3 protein: CTTGEDTQYF
CDR3 DNA: TGTACAACGGGGGAAGATACGCAGTATTTT
J gene: TRBJ2-3
V gene: TRBV28
clone size: NA
D gene: NA

CDR3 protein: CASSYQRETTDTQYF
CDR3 DNA: TGTGCCAGCAGCTACCAGCGGGAAACCACAGATACGCAGTATTTT
J gene: TRBJ2-3
V gene: TRBV3-1/TRBV3-2
clone size: NA
D gene: TRBD2

CDR3 protein: CASSIGLAGADSYNEQFF
CDR3 DNA: TGTGCCAGTAGTATTGGGCTAGCGGGGGCGGACTCCTACAATGAGCAGTTCTTC
J gene: TRBJ2-1
V gene: TRBV19
clone size: NA
D gene: TRBD2

CDR3 protein: CASSRTGSEETQYF
CDR3 DNA: TGTGCCAGCAGCAGGACAGGGTCAGAAGAGACCCAGTACTTC
J gene: TRBJ2-5
V gene: TRBV5-6
clone size: once
D gene: TRBD1

CDR3 protein: CASSFVAYEQYF
CDR3 DNA: TGTGCCAGCAGTTTCGTCGCGTACGAGCAGTACTTC
J gene: TRBJ2-7
V gene: TRBV12-3/TRBV12-4
clone size: NA
D gene: NA

CDR3 protein: CASSQTTGVETQYF
CDR3 DNA: TGTGCCAGCAGCCAAACAACAGGGGTAGAGACCCAGTACTTC
J gene: TRBJ2-5
V gene: TRBV7-9
clone size: once
D gene: TRBD1

CDR3 protein: CASSPRTGENSPLHF
CDR3 DNA: TGCGCCAGCAGCCCTAGGACAGGGGAAAATTCACCCCTCCACTTT
J gene: TRBJ1-6
V gene: TRBV5-1
clone size: NA
D gene: TRBD1

CDR3 protein: CASSPPSGTSHYYEQYF
CDR3 DNA: TGTGCCAGCAGTCCCCCCTCCGGGACTTCTCACTACTACGAGCAGTACTTC
J gene: TRBJ2-7
V gene: TRBV28
clone size: NA
D gene: NA

CDR3 protein: CASSTGTGYGYTF
CDR3 DNA: TGTGCCAGCAGCACCGGGACAGGCTATGGCTACACCTTC
J gene: TRBJ1-2
V gene: TRBV5-6
clone size: once
D gene: TRBD1

CDR3 protein: CASSLGTGGHYGYTF
CDR3 DNA: TGTGCCAGCAGCTTGGGGACAGGGGGCCACTATGGCTACACCTTC
J gene: TRBJ1-2
V gene: TRBV5-6
clone size: NA
D gene: TRBD1

CDR3 protein: CASSPGTVIQETQYF
CDR3 DNA: TGTGCCAGCAGCCCCGGGACAGTTATTCAAGAGACCCAGTACTTC
J gene: TRBJ2-5
V gene: TRBV9
clone size: NA
D gene: TRBD1

CDR3 protein: CASSEGTGGRSNQPQHF
CDR3 DNA: TGTGCCAGCAGTGAAGGGACAGGGGGCCGTAGCAATCAGCCCCAGCATTTT
J gene: TRBJ1-5
V gene: TRBV6-1
clone size: NA
D gene: TRBD1

CDR3 protein: CATSRDPGANTGELFF
CDR3 DNA: TGTGCCACCAGCAGAGATCCCGGGGCGAACACCGGGGAGCTGTTTTTT
J gene: TRBJ2-2
V gene: TRBV15
clone size: NA
D gene: NA

CDR3 protein: CASSPGTADSGANVLTF
CDR3 DNA: TGTGCCAGCTCACCCGGGACAGCCGACTCTGGGGCCAACGTCCTGACTTTC
J gene: TRBJ2-6
V gene: TRBV18
clone size: NA
D gene: TRBD1

CDR3 protein: CASSELLGAIHF
CDR3 DNA: TGTGCCAGCAGTGAACTGCTAGGGGCCATCCACTTT
J gene: TRBJ1-6
V gene: TRBV6-1
clone size: few
D gene: NA

CDR3 protein: CASSPWTSGDQETQYF
CDR3 DNA: TGTGCCAGCAGCCCGTGGACTAGCGGGGACCAAGAGACCCAGTACTTC
J gene: TRBJ2-5
V gene: TRBV5-4
clone size: NA
D gene: TRBD2

CDR3 protein: CASSTNRGTSREQYF
CDR3 DNA: TGTGCCAGTAGTACAAACAGGGGGACCTCGCGGGAGCAGTACTTC
J gene: TRBJ2-7
V gene: TRBV19
clone size: NA
D gene: TRBD1